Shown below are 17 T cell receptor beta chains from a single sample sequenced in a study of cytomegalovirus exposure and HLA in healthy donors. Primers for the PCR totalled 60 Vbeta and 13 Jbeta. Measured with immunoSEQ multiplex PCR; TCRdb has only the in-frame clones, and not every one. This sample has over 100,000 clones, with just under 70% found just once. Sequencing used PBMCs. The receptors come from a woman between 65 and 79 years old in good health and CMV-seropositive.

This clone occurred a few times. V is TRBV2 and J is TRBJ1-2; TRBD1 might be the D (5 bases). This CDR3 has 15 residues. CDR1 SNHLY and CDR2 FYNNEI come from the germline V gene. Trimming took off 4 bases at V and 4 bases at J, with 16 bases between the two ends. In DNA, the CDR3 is TGTGCCAGCAGTGGGGCACCGGGGGTGTCCTATGGCTACACCTTC. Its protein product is CASSGAPGVSYGYTF.

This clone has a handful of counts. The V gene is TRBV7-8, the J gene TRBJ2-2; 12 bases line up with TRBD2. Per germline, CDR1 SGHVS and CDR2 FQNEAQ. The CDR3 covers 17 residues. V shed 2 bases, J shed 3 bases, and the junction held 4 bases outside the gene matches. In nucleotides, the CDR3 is TGTGCCAGCAGCTTACTACTAGCGGGGGGCGACACCGGGGAGCTGTTTTTT. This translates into CASSLLLAGGDTGELFF.

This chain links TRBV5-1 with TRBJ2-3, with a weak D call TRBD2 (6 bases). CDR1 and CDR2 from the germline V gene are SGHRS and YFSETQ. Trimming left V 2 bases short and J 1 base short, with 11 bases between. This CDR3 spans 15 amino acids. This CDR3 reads CASSLGGTGTDTQYF. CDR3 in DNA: TGCGCCAGCAGCTTAGGAGGGACTGGCACAGATACGCAGTATTTT.

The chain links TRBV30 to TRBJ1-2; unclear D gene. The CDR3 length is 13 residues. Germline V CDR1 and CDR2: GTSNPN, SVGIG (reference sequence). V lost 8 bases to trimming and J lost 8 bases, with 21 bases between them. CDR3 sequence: CAMGPFHIGGYTF. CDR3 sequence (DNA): TGTGCCATGGGCCCTTTCCATATTGGGGGCTACACCTTC.

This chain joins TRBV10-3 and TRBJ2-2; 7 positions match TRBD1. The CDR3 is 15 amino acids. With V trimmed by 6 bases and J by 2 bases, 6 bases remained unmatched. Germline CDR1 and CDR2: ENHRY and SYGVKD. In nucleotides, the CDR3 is TGTGCCATCAGAGCCGGGACAGCAAACACCGGGGAGCTGTTTTTT. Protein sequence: CAIRAGTANTGELFF.

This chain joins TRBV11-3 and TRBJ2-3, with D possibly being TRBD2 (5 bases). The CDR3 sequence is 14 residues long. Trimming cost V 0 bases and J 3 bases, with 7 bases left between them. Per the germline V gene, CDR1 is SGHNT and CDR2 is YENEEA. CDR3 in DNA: TGTGCCAGCAGCTTAGAACCGGGAACAGATACGCAGTATTTT. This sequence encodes CASSLEPGTDTQYF. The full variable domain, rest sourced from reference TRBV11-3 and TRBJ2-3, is EAGVVQSPRYKIIEKKQPVAFWCNPISGHNTLYWYLQNLGQGPELLIRYENEEAVDDSQLPKDRFSAERLKGVDSTLKIQPAELGDSAVYLCASSLEPGTDTQYFGPGTRLTVL.

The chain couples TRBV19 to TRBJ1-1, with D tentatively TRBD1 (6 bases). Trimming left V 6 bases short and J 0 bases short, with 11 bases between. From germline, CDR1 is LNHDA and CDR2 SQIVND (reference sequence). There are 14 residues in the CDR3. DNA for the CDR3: TGTGCCAGTAGCGCGACAGGTGTGAACACTGAAGCTTTCTTT. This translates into CASSATGVNTEAFF.

CDR3: CASSLAGGQTFYEQYF. CDR3 nucleotides: TGCGCCAGCAGCTTGGCCGGGGGGCAGACTTTCTACGAGCAGTACTTC. The J gene is TRBJ2-7, the V gene TRBV5-1; tentative D call: TRBD2 (7 bases). Trimming stripped 0 bases from V and 3 bases from J, with 16 bases between. CDR3 size: 16 residues. Germline loops: CDR1 SGHRS, CDR2 YFSETQ.

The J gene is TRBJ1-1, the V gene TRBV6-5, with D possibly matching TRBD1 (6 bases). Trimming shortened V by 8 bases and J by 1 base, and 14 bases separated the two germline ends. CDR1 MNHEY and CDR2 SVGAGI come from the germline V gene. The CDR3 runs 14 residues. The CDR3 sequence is CASSLLGGNTEAFF. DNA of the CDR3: TGTGCCAGCTCTCTCTTAGGGGGGAACACTGAAGCTTTCTTT.

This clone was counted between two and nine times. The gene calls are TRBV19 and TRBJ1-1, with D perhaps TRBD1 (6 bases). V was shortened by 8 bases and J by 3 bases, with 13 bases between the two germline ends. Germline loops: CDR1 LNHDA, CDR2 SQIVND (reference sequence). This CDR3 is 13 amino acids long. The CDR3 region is CASQTGRDTEAFF. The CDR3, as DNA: TGTGCCAGTCAAACAGGGAGGGACACTGAAGCTTTCTTT.

This CDR3 reads CAISESGTAYGYTF. The CDR3 DNA reads TGTGCCATCAGTGAGTCGGGGACAGCCTATGGCTACACCTTC. The V call is TRBV10-3, the J call TRBJ1-2; TRBD1 aligns across 7 bases. Germline V gene lookup returns CDR1 ENHRY and CDR2 SYGVKD. The CDR3 runs 14 residues. V trimming: 0 bases; J trimming: 4 bases; junction bases outside the gene matches: 2.

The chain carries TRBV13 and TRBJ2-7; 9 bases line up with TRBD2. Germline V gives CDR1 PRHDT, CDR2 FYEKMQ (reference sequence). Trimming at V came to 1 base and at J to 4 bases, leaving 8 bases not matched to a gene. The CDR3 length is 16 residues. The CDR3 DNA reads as TGTGCCAGCAGCTTAGAACGAGCGGGGGGCGGGTACGAGCAGTACTTC. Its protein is CASSLERAGGGYEQYF.

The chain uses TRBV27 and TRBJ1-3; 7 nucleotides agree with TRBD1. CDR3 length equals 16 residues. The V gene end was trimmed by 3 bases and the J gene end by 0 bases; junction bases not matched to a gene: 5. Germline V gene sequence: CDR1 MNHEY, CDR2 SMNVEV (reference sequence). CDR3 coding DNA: TGTGCCAGCAGTTTTACAGGGGCCTTCTCTGGAAACACCATATATTTT. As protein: CASSFTGAFSGNTIYF.

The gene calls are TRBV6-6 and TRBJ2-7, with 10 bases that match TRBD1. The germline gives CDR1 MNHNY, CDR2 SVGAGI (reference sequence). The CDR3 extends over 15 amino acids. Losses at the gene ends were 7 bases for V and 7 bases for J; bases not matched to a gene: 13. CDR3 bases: TGTGCCAGCAAGGGACAGGGGACCTGGTCTGGAGAGCAGTACTTC. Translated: CASKGQGTWSGEQYF.

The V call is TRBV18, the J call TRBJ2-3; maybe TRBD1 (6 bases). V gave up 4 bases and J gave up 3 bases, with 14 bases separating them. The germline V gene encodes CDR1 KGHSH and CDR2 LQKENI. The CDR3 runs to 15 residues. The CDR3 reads CASSRQDPSTDTQYF. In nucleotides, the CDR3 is TGTGCCAGCTCACGACAGGACCCGAGTACAGATACGCAGTATTTT.

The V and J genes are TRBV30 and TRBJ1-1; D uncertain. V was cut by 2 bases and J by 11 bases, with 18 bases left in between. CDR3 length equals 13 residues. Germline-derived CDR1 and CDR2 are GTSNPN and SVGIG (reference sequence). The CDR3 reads CAWSPAPRSVAFF. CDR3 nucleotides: TGTGCCTGGAGTCCAGCGCCCCGTAGCGTCGCTTTCTTT.

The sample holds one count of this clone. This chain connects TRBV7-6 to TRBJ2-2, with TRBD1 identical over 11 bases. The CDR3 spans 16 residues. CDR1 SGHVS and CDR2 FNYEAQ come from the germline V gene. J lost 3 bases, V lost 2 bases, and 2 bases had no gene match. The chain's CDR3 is CASSLWGQGDTGELFF. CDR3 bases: TGTGCCAGCAGCTTATGGGGACAGGGGGACACCGGGGAGCTGTTTTTT.